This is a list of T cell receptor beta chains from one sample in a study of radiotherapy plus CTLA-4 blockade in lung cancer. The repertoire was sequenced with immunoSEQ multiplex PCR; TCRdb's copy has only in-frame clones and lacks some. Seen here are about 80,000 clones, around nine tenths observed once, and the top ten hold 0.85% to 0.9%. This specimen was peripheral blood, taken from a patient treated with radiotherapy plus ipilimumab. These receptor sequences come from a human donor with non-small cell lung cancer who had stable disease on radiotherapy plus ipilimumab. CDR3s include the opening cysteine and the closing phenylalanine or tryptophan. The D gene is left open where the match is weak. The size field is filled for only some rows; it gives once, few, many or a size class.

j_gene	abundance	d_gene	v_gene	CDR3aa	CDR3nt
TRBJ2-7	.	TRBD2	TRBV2	CASSDGGRVGYEQYF	TGTGCCAGCAGTGACGGCGGGAGGGTGGGTTACGAGCAGTACTTC
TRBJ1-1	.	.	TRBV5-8	CASSLGPNTEAFF	TGTGCCAGCAGCTTGGGGCCGAACACTGAAGCTTTCTTT
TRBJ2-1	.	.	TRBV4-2	CASSQGGPVYNEQFF	TGTGCCAGCAGCCAGGGGGGGCCGGTTTACAATGAGCAGTTCTTC
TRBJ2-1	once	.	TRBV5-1	CASSLSSTEQFF	TGCGCCAGCAGCTTGTCTAGCACTGAGCAGTTCTTC
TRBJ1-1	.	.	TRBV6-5	CASSYGGMENTEAFF	TGTGCCAGCAGTTACGGGGGGATGGAGAACACTGAAGCTTTCTTT
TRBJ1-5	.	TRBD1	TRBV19	CASSPRDRIRNQPQHF	TGTGCCAGTAGCCCGCGGGACAGGATTCGGAATCAGCCCCAGCATTTT
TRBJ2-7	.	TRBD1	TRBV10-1	CASSPTGTYEQYF	TGCGCCAGCAGTCCGACAGGGACCTACGAGCAGTACTTC
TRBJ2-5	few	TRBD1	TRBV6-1	CASSERERGLQETQYF	TGTGCCAGCAGTGAGCGAGAAAGGGGGCTTCAGGAGACCCAGTACTTC
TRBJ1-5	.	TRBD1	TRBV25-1	CASSAGTANQPQHF	TGTGCCAGCAGTGCCGGGACAGCAAATCAGCCCCAGCATTTT
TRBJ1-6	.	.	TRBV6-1	CASSRGQRYNSPLHF	TGTGCCAGCAGTCGAGGACAGCGCTATAATTCACCCCTCCACTTT
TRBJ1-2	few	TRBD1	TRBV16	CASSQDRIYGYTF	TGTGCCAGCAGCCAGGACAGGATCTATGGCTACACCTTC
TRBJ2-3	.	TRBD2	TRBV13	CASSLNGGAGAGDTQYF	TGTGCCAGCAGCTTAAATGGTGGAGCGGGAGCTGGAGATACGCAGTATTTT
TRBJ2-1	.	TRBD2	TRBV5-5	CASSWQSGRVDEQFF	TGTGCCAGCAGCTGGCAAAGCGGGAGGGTTGATGAGCAGTTCTTC
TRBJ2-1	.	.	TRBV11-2	CASSLDPSVYNEQFF	TGTGCCAGCAGCTTAGACCCTAGCGTTTACAATGAGCAGTTCTTC
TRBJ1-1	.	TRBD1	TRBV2	CASRNLDRENTEAFF	TGTGCCAGCAGGAATTTAGACAGGGAAAACACTGAAGCTTTCTTT
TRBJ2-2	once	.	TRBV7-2	CASSSGTENTGELFF	TGTGCCAGCAGCTCCGGGACGGAGAACACCGGGGAGCTGTTTTTT
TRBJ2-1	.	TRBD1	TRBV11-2	CASSRGGTTYNEQFF	TGTGCCAGCAGCCGAGGGGGCACGACCTACAATGAGCAGTTCTTC
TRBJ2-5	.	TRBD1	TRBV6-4	CASSATGSGGETQYF	TGTGCCAGCAGCGCGACAGGGTCTGGGGGAGAGACCCAGTACTTC
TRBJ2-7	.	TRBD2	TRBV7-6	CASSLAVATSGRWVYEQYF	TGTGCCAGCAGCTTAGCGGTTGCGACTAGCGGGAGATGGGTCTACGAGCAGTACTTC
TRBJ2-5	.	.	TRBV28	CASSLTGTRYF	TGTGCCAGCAGTTTGACCGGGACCCGATACTTC
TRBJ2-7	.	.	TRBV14	CASSGITYEQYF	TGTGCCAGCAGCGGGATTACCTACGAGCAGTACTTC
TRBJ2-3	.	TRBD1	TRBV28	CASSLMAGGTDTQYF	TGTGCCAGCAGTTTAATGGCAGGGGGAACAGATACGCAGTATTTT
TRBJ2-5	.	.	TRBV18	CASSPPWPSQETQYF	TGTGCCAGCTCACCACCGTGGCCTAGCCAAGAGACCCAGTACTTC
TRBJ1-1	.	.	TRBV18	CASSPLGTDNTEAFF	TGTGCCAGCTCACCCCTTGGGACGGATAACACTGAAGCTTTCTTT